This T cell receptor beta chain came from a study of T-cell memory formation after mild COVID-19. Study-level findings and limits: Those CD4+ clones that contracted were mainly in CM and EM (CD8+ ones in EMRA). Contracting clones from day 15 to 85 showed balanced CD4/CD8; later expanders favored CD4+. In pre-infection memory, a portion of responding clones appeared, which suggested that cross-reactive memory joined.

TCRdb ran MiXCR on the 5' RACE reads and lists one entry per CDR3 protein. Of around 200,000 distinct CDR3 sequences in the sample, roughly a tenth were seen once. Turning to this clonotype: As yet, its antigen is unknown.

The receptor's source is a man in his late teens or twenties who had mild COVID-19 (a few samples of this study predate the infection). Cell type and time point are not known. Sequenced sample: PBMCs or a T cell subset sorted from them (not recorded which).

CDR3 sequence: CASSSPGTGGGYTF. DNA for the CDR3: TGTGCCAGCAGCTCGCCGGGGACAGGGGGTGGCTACACCTTC. V is TRBV5-5 and J is TRBJ1-2; TRBD1 aligns across 11 bases. J gave up 7 bases and V 3 bases, and 5 bases lay outside the gene matches. This CDR3 region has 14 residues. The V gene's germline CDR1 is SGHKS and CDR2 YYEKEE (reference sequence). The variable domain in full, with the rest retrieved from reference TRBV5-5 and TRBJ1-2, is DAGVTQSPTHLIKTRGQQVTLRCSPISGHKSVSWYQQVLGQGPQFIFQYYEKEERGRGNFPDRFSARQFPNYSSELNVNALLLGDSALYLCASSSPGTGGGYTFGSGTRLTVV.